These 11 T cell receptor beta chains originate from one sample sequenced in a study of PD-1 blockade in classical Hodgkin lymphoma. The repertoire was sequenced with immunoSEQ multiplex PCR; TCRdb's copy has only in-frame clones and lacks some. Of tens of thousands of clones listed, around 94% are singletons. Indicated time point: cycle 4 day 1 (C4D1), after more than 5 weeks of nivolumab. After autologous stem cell transplantation all patients relapsed, and prior brentuximab vedotin exposure differed between cohorts. The material sequenced was peripheral blood mononuclear cells (PBMCs), taken before the fourth cycle of nivolumab. These receptors all stem from a human donor with classical Hodgkin lymphoma.

The chain combines TRBV7-9 with TRBJ2-7; the match to TRBD1 covers 10 bases. CDR1 and CDR2 from the germline V gene are SEHNR and FQNEAQ (reference sequence). The CDR3 extends over 16 amino acids. V was clipped by 0 bases and J by 5 bases; unmatched bases: 7. Here the CDR3 DNA reads TGTGCCAGCAGCTTAGCTTGGGGACAGGGGACCGACGAGCAGTACTTC. Protein: CASSLAWGQGTDEQYF.

In DNA form, the CDR3 reads TGTGCCAGCAGTTATGGTAGCTCCTACTACAATGAGCAGTTCTTC. Its protein is CASSYGSSYYNEQFF. The chain couples TRBV27 to TRBJ2-1; D not certain. This CDR3 is 15 amino acids long. The germline V gene has CDR1 MNHEY and CDR2 SMNVEV (reference sequence). The V end was cut by 4 bases, the J end by 3 bases, with 13 bases between.

V gene TRBV21-1 combines with J gene TRBJ2-7; TRBD2, the D gene given by the table, was not confirmed from the DNA. TRBV21-1 constitutes a pseudogene. The CDR3 sequence is 15 residues long. In DNA form, the CDR3 reads TGTGCCAGCAGCCCCCGGCTAGCGGGAAGCTACGAGCAGTACTTC. It codes for CASSPRLAGSYEQYF.

The V and J genes are TRBV28 and TRBJ2-5, with 10 bases matching TRBD1. The J call may not be correct, given that the DNA end is closer to TRBJ2-7. Germline V gives CDR1 MDHEN, CDR2 SYDVKM. There are 16 residues in the CDR3. The CDR3 coding sequence is TGTGCCAGCAGTTTAGTGCGGGGACAGGGGCTGTACGAGCAGTACTTC. This encodes CASSLVRGQGLYEQYF.

The V and J genes are TRBV30 and TRBJ1-4; 7 nucleotides align to TRBD1. CDR3 length: 14 residues. The V and J ends lost 5 bases and 8 bases, in that order; junction bases with no gene match: 11. Germline CDR1 GTSNPN, CDR2 SVGIG (reference sequence). Written as DNA, the CDR3 is TGTGCCTGGTCTCGAGGGGGCGGTTGGGAAAAACTGTTTTTT. Protein product: CAWSRGGGWEKLFF.

J is TRBJ2-2 and V is TRBV9; tentative D call: TRBD2 (7 bases). Germline assignment: CDR1 SGDLS and CDR2 YYNGEE. This CDR3 spans 14 amino acids. V was cut by 10 bases and J by 5 bases, with 18 bases left in between. CDR3 in DNA: TGTGCCGGCCACCGCGGGGGCGGAACCGGGGAGCTGTTTTTT. It specifies CAGHRGGGTGELFF. The full variable domain, with the rest looked up from reference TRBV9 and TRBJ2-2, is DSGVTQTPKHLITATGQRVTLRCSPRSGDLSVYWYQQSLDQGLQFLIQYYNGEERAKGNILERFSAQQFPDLHSELNLSSLELGDSALYFCAGHRGGGTGELFFGEGSRLTVL.

The chain carries TRBV10-3 and TRBJ2-7; a possible D gene is TRBD1 (5 bases). The CDR3 has 13 residues. Trimming took 3 bases from V and 2 from J, leaving 8 bases between them. CDR1 ENHRY and CDR2 SYGVKD come from the germline V gene. The CDR3 spells CAISDQGTYEQYF. The CDR3 coding sequence is TGTGCCATCAGTGATCAGGGAACCTACGAGCAGTACTTC.

The CDR3 DNA reads as TGTGCCAGCAGTGTGGGGAATGAGCAGTTCTTC. Protein product: CASSVGNEQFF. This chain joins TRBV25-1 and TRBJ2-1; D remains ambiguous. From germline, CDR1 is MGHDK and CDR2 SYGVNS. V lost 4 bases, J lost 7 bases, and 5 bases lay in between. The CDR3 contains 11 residues.

The J gene is TRBJ2-3, the V gene TRBV27, with 8 bases that match TRBD2. This CDR3 has 10 amino acids. V shed 8 bases and J 8 bases; nucleotides not matched to a gene: 0. CDR1 and CDR2 (germline): MNHEY, SMNVEV (reference sequence). Here the CDR3 DNA reads TGTGCCAGCGCGGGGGGTACGCAGTATTTT. Its protein is CASAGGTQYF.

The V and J genes are TRBV5-4 and TRBJ1-2, with a weak D call TRBD1 (5 bases). CDR3 size: 13 residues. The V gene lost 4 bases and the J gene lost 8 bases, with 15 bases spanning the gap. Looked up from germline, CDR1 is SGHNT and CDR2 is YYREEE (reference sequence). CDR3 residues: CASSNGGLAGYTF. CDR3 in DNA: TGTGCCAGCAGCAACGGGGGTCTGGCCGGCTACACCTTC.

The chain combines TRBV18 with TRBJ2-2, with 9 bases lining up with TRBD1. The V segment lost 0 bases and the J segment 6 bases; nucleotides outside the gene matches: 8. Germline V lookup: CDR1 KGHSH, CDR2 LQKENI. This CDR3 contains 17 residues. In DNA, the CDR3 is TGTGCCAGCTCACCACCGACCGGGACAGGGACGGCCGGGGAGCTGTTTTTT. Translated: CASSPPTGTGTAGELFF. Supplemented by reference TRBV18 and TRBJ2-2, the full variable domain reads NAGVMQNPRHLVRRRGQEARLRCSPMKGHSHVYWYRQLPEEGLKFMVYLQKENIIDESGMPKERFSAEFPKEGPSILRIQQVVRGDSAAYFCASSPPTGTGTAGELFFGEGSRLTVL.